This TCR beta chain came from a study of Ad26.COV2.S vaccination and SARS-CoV-2 variants. Study details: Of the COV1001 trial arms, the Ad26.COV2.S arm included the donor. Intramuscular Ad26.COV2.S at 5x10^10 or 1x10^11 viral particles. Study outcomes and limitations: Researchers cautioned that TCR breadth and depth analyses may have underestimated total T cell responses. Substantial response breadth was reportedly seen for spike-specific CD8+ and CD4+ T cells after vaccination.

The treatment was: some 20 received Ad26.COV2.S at low or high dose, single or two shots; roughly five received placebo; per-sample allocation not given. Specimens were obtained on day 63 following the first vaccine or placebo injection. Concerning this clone itself: As yet, its antigen is unknown.

The assay was immunoSEQ multiplex PCR, and TCRdb's table has in-frame clones only and misses some. The profile shows roughly 320,000 clones, around 86% of them singletons. Source: peripheral blood, taken in a trial of Ad26.COV2.S vaccine versus placebo. This TCR derives from a person between 18 and 65 years old who received the Ad26.COV2.S COVID-19 vaccine or a placebo.

CDR3 nucleotides: TGCGCCAGCAGCCAACCGGACAGACCGTACGAGCAGTACTTC. This translates into CASSQPDRPYEQYF. The V and J genes are TRBV4-1 and TRBJ2-7, with a possible D match to TRBD1 (6 bases). There are 14 residues in the CDR3. V was pared by 2 bases and J by 4 bases, with 12 bases between. Germline CDR1 is MGHRA and CDR2 is YSYEKL.